Each of the 23 T cell receptor beta chains below was sequenced from the same sample in a study of T cells in narcolepsy. Assay used: immunoSEQ multiplex PCR; TCRdb lists only in-frame clones, some missing. The sample holds 30,000 or so clones; roughly 80% are singletons and the top ten take roughly 3.5%. The sequenced sample consisted of memory (CD45RA-) CD4+ T cells from blood. The receptors shown here come from a human donor in good health.

V gene TRBV27 combines with J gene TRBJ1-4; 9 nucleotides agree with TRBD1. J was trimmed by 9 bases and V by 6 bases; bases with no gene match: 11. The CDR3 loop spans 15 amino acids. Germline V gene data show CDR1 as MNHEY and CDR2 as SMNVEV (reference sequence). CDR3 loop: CASSPPGQGTKKLFF. Written as DNA, the CDR3 is TGTGCCAGCAGCCCGCCGGGACAGGGTACGAAAAAACTGTTTTTT.

This clone was seen just once. The chain recombines TRBV14 with TRBJ2-1; 8 positions match TRBD2. With 1 base clipped from V and 13 bases from J, the junction kept 3 bases outside the gene matches. The germline V gene encodes CDR1 SGHDN and CDR2 FVKESK. CDR3 length: 12 residues. CDR3 residues: CASSQAREGQFF. Here the CDR3 DNA reads TGTGCCAGCAGCCAAGCCCGGGAGGGCCAGTTCTTC.

In DNA, the CDR3 is TGTGCCAGCAATCTAGCGGTTCGCACAGATACGCAGTATTTT. Protein sequence: CASNLAVRTDTQYF. This sequence joins TRBV2 and TRBJ2-3; TRBD2 aligns across 7 bases. V lost 7 bases and J lost 1; bases outside the gene matches: 5. This CDR3 has 14 amino acids. Germline V gene lookup returns CDR1 SNHLY and CDR2 FYNNEI.

This clone came up once. V gene TRBV7-9 combines with J gene TRBJ2-5; TRBD1 aligns across 9 bases. J was trimmed by 5 bases and V by 2 bases; bases with no gene match: 3. The CDR3 runs to 14 residues. The germline V gene has CDR1 SEHNR and CDR2 FQNEAQ (reference sequence). DNA of the CDR3: TGTGCCAGCAGCTTACGGGACAGGGCTGAGACCCAGTACTTC. The encoded protein is CASSLRDRAETQYF.

On this clone itself: This same CDR3 is encoded by further DNA sequences in the sample. In DNA, the CDR3 is TGTGCCAGCTCACCAACCCGCACAGATACGCAGTATTTT. Translation gives CASSPTRTDTQYF. V is TRBV18 and J is TRBJ2-3; D remains unclear. The V gene's germline CDR1 is KGHSH and CDR2 LQKENI. The germline V and J ends were trimmed by 2 bases and 1 base, with 4 bases remaining between them. The CDR3 contains 13 residues. The full variable domain, rest sourced from reference TRBV18 and TRBJ2-3, is NAGVMQNPRHLVRRRGQEARLRCSPMKGHSHVYWYRQLPEEGLKFMVYLQKENIIDESGMPKERFSAEFPKEGPSILRIQQVVRGDSAAYFCASSPTRTDTQYFGPGTRLTVL.

The J gene is TRBJ2-1, the V gene TRBV6-1, with 9 bases that match TRBD1. J gave up 7 bases and V 8 bases, and 9 bases lay outside the gene matches. CDR3 length: 14 amino acids. Germline CDR1 and CDR2: MNHNS and SASEGT. CDR3: CASPSGQGMNEQFF. The DNA of the CDR3 is TGTGCCAGCCCCTCGGGACAGGGTATGAATGAGCAGTTCTTC.

The chain employs TRBV28 and TRBJ2-5; D is ambiguous. Germline CDR1 MDHEN, CDR2 SYDVKM. There are 15 residues in the CDR3. Trimming stripped 8 bases from V and 4 bases from J, with 20 bases between. CDR3 DNA sequence: TGTGCCAGCGGATTCGTAGGCGTGAAGGGAGAGACCCAGTACTTC. It encodes CASGFVGVKGETQYF.

The chain combines TRBV5-1 with TRBJ2-3; perhaps TRBD2 as D (6 bases). Trimming took 3 bases from V and 4 from J, leaving 9 bases between them. Germline CDR1 is SGHRS and CDR2 is YFSETQ. The length of the CDR3 is 13 residues. This CDR3 is CASSSGSPDTQYF. The CDR3 DNA reads as TGCGCCAGCAGCTCCGGGAGCCCAGATACGCAGTATTTT.

This rearrangement joins TRBV2 to TRBJ1-5; tentative D call: TRBD1 (6 bases). V lost 7 bases and J 2 bases, leaving 12 bases between the germline ends. Germline lookup yields CDR1 SNHLY and CDR2 FYNNEI. This CDR3 has 14 amino acids. In nucleotides, the CDR3 is TGTGCCAGCAACACACAGGGTGGCAATCAGCCCCAGCATTTT. Translated, it gives CASNTQGGNQPQHF.

This chain joins TRBV7-9 and TRBJ2-5; D may be TRBD2 (5 bases). Germline V CDR1 and CDR2: SEHNR, FQNEAQ (reference sequence). The germline V and J ends were trimmed by 7 bases and 1 base, with 10 bases remaining between them. CDR3 length: 13 amino acids. CDR3 sequence: CASTGKSQETQYF. The CDR3, as DNA: TGTGCCAGCACCGGGAAAAGCCAAGAGACCCAGTACTTC.

This chain uses TRBV5-1 with TRBJ1-3, with D perhaps matching TRBD1 (6 bases). V was clipped by 1 base and J by 0 bases, with 11 bases between them. The CDR3 consists of 16 residues. From germline, CDR1 is SGHRS and CDR2 YFSETQ. CDR3 protein: CASSLLTGSSGNTIYF. The DNA for the CDR3 is TGCGCCAGCAGCTTGCTTACAGGGAGCTCTGGAAACACCATATATTTT.

The gene calls are TRBV11-3 and TRBJ2-1, with no clear D. V was cut by 5 bases and J by 8 bases, with 10 bases left in between. This CDR3 region has 12 residues. Germline CDR1 is SGHNT and CDR2 is YENEEA. The CDR3 spells CASSGTTYEQFF. The CDR3 DNA reads as TGTGCCAGCAGCGGTACAACCTATGAGCAGTTCTTC. The variable domain in full, completed from reference TRBV11-3 and TRBJ2-1, reads EAGVVQSPRYKIIEKKQPVAFWCNPISGHNTLYWYLQNLGQGPELLIRYENEEAVDDSQLPKDRFSAERLKGVDSTLKIQPAELGDSAVYLCASSGTTYEQFFGPGTRLTVL.

This rearrangement joins TRBV30 to TRBJ2-1; the match to TRBD2 covers 11 bases. CDR1 GTSNPN and CDR2 SVGIG come from the germline V gene (reference sequence). This CDR3 has 18 amino acids. After removal of 0 bases from V and 2 bases from J, the junction contained 9 bases not matched to a gene. CDR3 residues: CAWSVPATSGRTYNEQFF. Written as DNA, the CDR3 is TGTGCCTGGAGTGTACCGGCTACTAGCGGGAGAACCTACAATGAGCAGTTCTTC.

The gene calls are TRBV29-1 and TRBJ1-2, with D maybe TRBD1 (5 bases). The CDR3 sequence is 13 residues long. Germline V gene lookup returns CDR1 SQVTM and CDR2 ANQGSEA. With 6 bases removed from V and 3 bases from J, the gap between germline ends came to 14 bases. DNA of the CDR3: TGCAGCGTCCCCGTCCGGGGCGACTATGGCTACACCTTC. Translated, it gives CSVPVRGDYGYTF.

The rearrangement uses TRBV29-1 and TRBJ2-1; 9 bases agree with TRBD1. CDR1 SQVTM and CDR2 ANQGSEA come from the germline V gene. The J segment lost 2 bases and the V segment lost 8 bases, leaving 4 bases of the junction unmatched. This CDR3 spans 13 amino acids. The CDR3 loop reads CSTRTGAYNEQFF. The CDR3 DNA reads TGCAGCACCCGGACAGGGGCCTACAATGAGCAGTTCTTC.

The V call is TRBV6-5, the J call TRBJ1-1; D is unclear. Trimming pared 1 base from V and 1 base from J, leaving 10 bases between. The CDR3 runs to 15 residues. In germline, CDR1 is MNHEY, CDR2 SVGAGI. This chain's CDR3 is CASSYFKKGNTEAFF. CDR3 coding DNA: TGTGCCAGCAGTTACTTTAAAAAAGGGAACACTGAAGCTTTCTTT.

V and J are TRBV6-5 and TRBJ2-2; D perhaps matches TRBD2 (6 bases). Germline V lookup: CDR1 MNHEY, CDR2 SVGAGI. The V gene lost 4 bases and the J gene lost 7 bases, with 13 bases spanning the gap. The CDR3 is 14 amino acids. As DNA, the CDR3 is TGTGCCAGCAGTTTGGGACTCCCCCGCGGGGAGCTGTTTTTT. This gives the protein CASSLGLPRGELFF.

The sample holds one count of this clone. The chain employs TRBV15 and TRBJ1-3; the D gene is possibly TRBD1 (5 bases). Trimming took 1 base from V and 1 from J, leaving 11 bases between them. Germline V gene sequence: CDR1 LNHNV, CDR2 YYDKDF (reference sequence). The CDR3 contains 16 residues. CDR3: CATSRVVGTSGNTIYF. CDR3 DNA: TGTGCCACCAGCAGAGTCGTGGGGACTTCTGGAAACACCATATATTTT.

The CDR3 region has the DNA TGTGCCAGCAGCCCAGGGACTAGCGGGACCGACGAGCAGTACTTC. Encoded protein: CASSPGTSGTDEQYF. The gene calls are TRBV7-9 and TRBJ2-7; TRBD2 matches 13 bases. CDR1 is SEHNR and CDR2 is FQNEAQ in the germline V gene (reference sequence). The CDR3 spans 15 residues. V gave up 5 bases and J gave up 5 bases; unmatched junction bases: 6.

The chain uses TRBV9 and TRBJ2-1; the D is unclear. Germline CDR1 is SGDLS and CDR2 is YYNGEE. Trimming took 3 bases from V and 4 from J, leaving 8 bases between them. This CDR3 spans 13 amino acids. CDR3 region: CASSENTYNEQFF. In nucleotides, the CDR3 is TGTGCCAGCAGCGAAAACACGTACAATGAGCAGTTCTTC. Full variable domain (outside the CDR3, taken from reference TRBV9 and TRBJ2-1): DSGVTQTPKHLITATGQRVTLRCSPRSGDLSVYWYQQSLDQGLQFLIQYYNGEERAKGNILERFSAQQFPDLHSELNLSSLELGDSALYFCASSENTYNEQFFGPGTRLTVL.

This clone was detected a few times. The chain combines TRBV19 with TRBJ1-4, with D maybe TRBD1 (5 bases). The germline V gene encodes CDR1 LNHDA and CDR2 SQIVND (reference sequence). Trimming took off 6 bases at V and 4 bases at J, with 15 bases between the two ends. The CDR3 covers 15 residues. CDR3: CASRPNRSINEKLFF. CDR3 nucleotides: TGTGCCAGTAGGCCCAACAGGTCCATTAATGAAAAACTGTTTTTT.

This chain connects TRBV6-1 to TRBJ2-5; TRBD1 agrees at 12 bases. The ends lost 4 bases at V and 11 bases at J; junction bases unmatched: 11. The CDR3 extends over 15 amino acids. Per germline, CDR1 MNHNS and CDR2 SASEGT. The CDR3, as DNA: TGTGCCAGCAGTGCAGCCGGGACAGGGGGCGAAGAGCAGTACTTC. Its translation is CASSAAGTGGEEQYF.

The chain is built from TRBV6-1 and TRBJ1-5, with D possibly matching TRBD1 (5 bases). The CDR3 sequence is 13 residues long. In germline, CDR1 is MNHNS, CDR2 SASEGT. Trimming shortened V by 1 base and J by 5 bases, and 6 bases separated the two germline ends. CDR3 sequence: CASSEGGYQPQHF. In DNA, the CDR3 is TGTGCCAGCAGTGAAGGGGGGTATCAGCCCCAGCATTTT.